Presented here are 7 T cell receptor beta chains from one specimen sequenced in a study of glioma-infiltrating T cells after dendritic cell vaccination. Profiled with immunoSEQ multiplex PCR; TCRdb holds only in-frame clones, not every one. In the table there are under 100,000 clones, around nine tenths of which are singletons. The material was blood, obtained before dendritic cell vaccination. These receptors all stem from a human donor with glioblastoma.

The V call is TRBV13, the J call TRBJ1-2; 8 positions agree with TRBD1. Germline CDR1 PRHDT, CDR2 FYEKMQ (reference sequence). Trimming took 5 bases from V and 8 from J; bases not matched to a gene: 10. The CDR3 consists of 14 residues. The CDR3 loop reads CASSRRGRVQGYTF. CDR3 nucleotides: TGTGCCAGCAGCCGCAGGGGGCGCGTTCAGGGCTACACCTTC.

The count of this clone is one. The rearrangement uses TRBV5-1 and TRBJ2-7, with 10 positions matching TRBD2. CDR1 and CDR2 (germline): SGHRS, YFSETQ. There are 15 residues in the CDR3. J lost 1 base, V lost 0 bases, and 1 base had no gene match. CDR3 nucleotides: TGCGCCAGCAGCTTGGCTAGCGGGGGATCCTACGAGCAGTACTTC. This sequence encodes CASSLASGGSYEQYF.

The chain uses TRBV7-2 and TRBJ2-5, with TRBD2 identical over 12 bases. Germline V gene data show CDR1 as SGHTA and CDR2 as FQGNSA. The junction had 6 bases not matched to a gene; V was cut back by 2 bases and J by 2 bases. This CDR3 is built from 17 residues. CDR3 sequence: CASSLRWGTSGQETQYF. The CDR3 DNA is TGTGCCAGCAGCTTAAGGTGGGGGACTAGCGGGCAAGAGACCCAGTACTTC.

The CDR3 spells CASSQGQRGTGELFF. The CDR3 nucleotides read TGTGCCAGCAGCCAAGGGCAGAGAGGCACCGGGGAGCTGTTTTTT. The genes are TRBV14 and TRBJ2-2, with D unclear. CDR1 SGHDN and CDR2 FVKESK come from the germline V gene. The CDR3 has 15 amino acids. Trimming cost V 1 base and J 4 bases, with 10 bases left between them. The full variable domain, its missing parts supplied by reference TRBV14 and TRBJ2-2, is EAGVTQFPSHSVIEKGQTVTLRCDPISGHDNLYWYRRVMGKEIKFLLHFVKESKQDESGMPNNRFLAERTGGTYSTLKVQPAELEDSGVYFCASSQGQRGTGELFFGEGSRLTVL.

The chain has TRBV5-1 and TRBJ1-3, with D unresolved. The germline gives CDR1 SGHRS, CDR2 YFSETQ. V lost 4 bases to trimming and J lost 0 bases, with 14 bases between them. CDR3 length: 16 amino acids. Here the CDR3 reads CASSGEGPSSGNTIYF. For the CDR3, the DNA is TGCGCCAGCAGCGGCGAGGGCCCCAGCTCTGGAAACACCATATATTTT.

This sequence joins TRBV10-2 and TRBJ1-1; D is perhaps TRBD1 (6 bases). Trimming shortened V by 0 bases and J by 6 bases, and 8 bases separated the two germline ends. Per germline, CDR1 WSHSY and CDR2 SAAADI. The CDR3 covers 13 residues. The CDR3, as DNA: TGCGCCAGCAGTGAGTCGGGACACCCTGAAGCTTTCTTT. Translated, it gives CASSESGHPEAFF.

The V gene is TRBV7-8, the J gene TRBJ2-2; 7 bases are shared with TRBD2. The germline V gene encodes CDR1 SGHVS and CDR2 FQNEAQ. The CDR3 is 14 residues long. V shed 3 bases, J shed 6 bases, and the junction held 4 bases outside the gene matches. The CDR3 protein is CASSFGGGAGELFF. The CDR3 DNA reads TGTGCCAGCAGCTTCGGCGGGGGAGCCGGGGAGCTGTTTTTT.